What follows describes a single T cell receptor (beta chain). The data originate from a study of blood T cell repertoires in COVID-19. As originally analysed: Using reference gene primer amplification, nucleated cell counts were estimated. The data were produced by immunoSEQ multiplex PCR, yet TCRdb's version contains in-frame clones alone and is incomplete. The V and J calls and clone size come from that table; D and trimming were worked out from the DNA. The sample records approximately 170,000 clones, approximately 80% being singletons. The study drew participants aged about 18 to 95 years from 20 to 30 US areas. Participants' reported clinical history set cohort assignment. This TCR was sampled from a man over 45 who had recovered from COVID-19. Source material: PBMCs or T cells enriched from blood (not recorded which).

Here the CDR3 DNA reads TGTGCCAGCAGCTCCGTCGTGTCCCCCCAGCATTTT. This translates into CASSSVVSPQHF. This rearrangement joins TRBV12-3 or TRBV12-4 to TRBJ1-5; no clear D gene. The CDR3 is made up of 12 amino acids. Between the trimmed V and J ends, which lost 6 bases and 10 bases, there was a span of 13 bases.